These T cell receptor beta chains were read from a single sample in a study of T cells in Graves' hyperthyroidism and ophthalmopathy. TCRdb reprocessed the multiplex PCR reads via MiXCR and lists one record per CDR3 protein. Of fewer than 450,000 distinct CDR3 sequences listed, about 18% are singletons. Sequencing used blood. These TCRs come from a woman between 25 and 40 years old with Graves' hyperthyroidism that later progressed to Graves' ophthalmopathy. CDR3s leave out the opening cysteine and the closing phenylalanine or tryptophan. Only part of the rows carry a size: once, few, many, or a class if the clone is expanded.

V	size	J	CDR3
TRBV30	many	TRBJ1-4	AWSPPGQGKEKLF
TRBV24-1	many	TRBJ2-3	ATSEGNWAQY
TRBV6-1	few	TRBJ2-7	ASSELGEQY
TRBV9	few	TRBJ1-4	ASSVSQGANEKLF
TRBV5-6	-	TRBJ1-6	ASSLAEQYNSPLH
TRBV27	many	TRBJ1-1	ASSPRTGGFKDTEAF
TRBV6-1	-	TRBJ2-7	ASRRTGYYEQY
TRBV11-3	-	TRBJ2-3	ASSLDGTTSGRTDTQY
TRBV18	few	TRBJ1-4	ASSPTGGYEKLF
TRBV19	many	TRBJ2-1	ASRGELAIGNEQF
TRBV25-1	-	TRBJ2-1	ASSESWNEQF
TRBV5-1	many	TRBJ2-1	ASSLGRGYNEQF
TRBV7-9	many	TRBJ2-5	ASSLGGSEETQY
TRBV19	-	TRBJ1-2	ASSIDRRTGGFKGYT
TRBV28	-	TRBJ1-5	ASSRAGQGIGQPQH
TRBV6-1	many	TRBJ1-2	ASSEFVGNYGYT
TRBV11-2	many	TRBJ1-1	ASSELRLGVRSTEAF
TRBV5-4	-	TRBJ2-4	ASSWLDSGKNIQY
TRBV15	many	TRBJ1-2	ATSRSSGLDRVFYGYT
TRBV29-1	many	TRBJ2-3	SAKVQGTSTDTQY
TRBV5-1	many	TRBJ2-3	ASSFWTSGGPRRGTDTQY
TRBV11-2	many	TRBJ2-4	ASRDDRSRGIQY
TRBV7-8	-	TRBJ2-7	ASSLDAGGYGRRYEQY
TRBV4-1	few	TRBJ2-2	ASESGTNTGELF
TRBV12-3/TRBV12-4	many	TRBJ1-5	ASSPDGLTGSLRGNQPQH
TRBV18	-	TRBJ1-1	ASSPPRTEAF
TRBV10-2	-	TRBJ2-7	ASSASGGPYEQY
TRBV5-1	-	TRBJ2-2	ASSLTISGAGTGELF
TRBV28	many	TRBJ2-3	ASSLWTGGPDTQY
TRBV2	-	TRBJ2-7	ASSISGDGIYEQY
TRBV18	many	TRBJ1-1	ASSPQQNTEAF
TRBV7-9	few	TRBJ2-1	ASSSTDRGLPTYNEQF
TRBV7-9	few	TRBJ2-1	ASSDLTRGQGNEQF
TRBV28	-	TRBJ1-2	ASSTAGLYGYT
TRBV28	many	TRBJ1-2	ASTRTGVNYGYT
TRBV5-1	-	TRBJ2-5	ASSLGESLAQETQY
TRBV5-1	many	TRBJ1-1	ASSKRTGGAGTNTEAF
TRBV7-6	-	TRBJ2-7	ASSLGQGASPYEQY
TRBV27	few	TRBJ2-7	ASSPLHPARGPYEQY
TRBV19	few	TRBJ1-1	AVNDRYNTEAF
TRBV14	-	TRBJ2-7	ASSYDPGIYEQY
TRBV29-1	few	TRBJ2-5	SVGGDSSVETQY
TRBV28	-	TRBJ2-2	ASSLPGSRLF
TRBV12-3/TRBV12-4	many	TRBJ1-2	ASRETGLEDGYT
TRBV29-1	few	TRBJ2-5	SVAAGVGETQY
TRBV6-2/TRBV6-3	many	TRBJ2-2	ASSSPPKTGITGELF
TRBV20-1	-	TRBJ2-1	SARDLRRYRSNEQF
TRBV19	-	TRBJ2-7	ASSIVLDRLHEQY
TRBV4-1	many	TRBJ2-7	ASSQDSTRGAYEQY
TRBV6-5	many	TRBJ1-2	ASSYSWGYDYGYT
TRBV20-1	few	TRBJ2-1	SATGTASYNEQF